These T cell receptor beta chains were read from a single sample in a study of T cell clonotyping in hematopoietic cell transplantation. This table comes from immunoSEQ multiplex PCR, and its TCRdb copy is limited to in-frame clones, with some not included. The table lists approximately 41,000 clones, about 95% of them singletons. Input material: peripheral blood mononuclear cells. These receptors were obtained from a man aged 30 to 45 in good health. Some clones in this sample may be carry-over from other donors' samples. Both conserved end residues are part of each CDR3. The D gene is left open where the match is weak. Where a row states a size, it is once, few, many or the class of an expanded clone; other rows omit it.

d_gene	abundance	v_gene	j_gene	CDR3aa	CDR3nt
.	.	TRBV5-6	TRBJ1-2	CASSFSAFTRDGTYGYTF	TGTGCCAGCAGCTTTTCAGCTTTCACCCGGGACGGAACCTATGGCTACACCTTC
.	.	TRBV4-3	TRBJ2-2	CASSQELPGVATGELFF	TGCGCCAGCAGCCAAGAGTTACCGGGGGTCGCCACCGGGGAGCTGTTTTTT
TRBD1	.	TRBV11-3	TRBJ2-7	CASSLWRQQGVGTYEQYF	TGTGCCAGCAGCTTATGGCGTCAACAGGGGGTCGGAACCTACGAGCAGTACTTC
.	.	TRBV5-6	TRBJ2-2	CASSLQGYGELFF	TGTGCCAGCAGCTTACAGGGTTACGGGGAGCTGTTTTTT
.	.	TRBV15	TRBJ2-5	CATSGGTGPGRETQYF	TGTGCCACCAGCGGGGGGACTGGGCCCGGGCGAGAGACCCAGTACTTC
.	.	TRBV19	TRBJ1-1	CASTRPDRMNTEAFF	TGTGCCAGTACCCGTCCCGACAGAATGAACACTGAAGCTTTCTTT
.	.	TRBV27	TRBJ2-2	CASKKATGELFF	TGTGCCAGCAAGAAAGCTACCGGGGAGCTGTTTTTT
TRBD2	.	TRBV7-2	TRBJ2-7	CASSYGGGYEQYF	TGTGCCAGCAGCTACGGCGGGGGGTACGAGCAGTACTTC
TRBD1	once	TRBV6-5	TRBJ1-1	CASSSTGGTFF	TGTGCCAGCAGCAGCACAGGGGGCACTTTCTTT
.	.	TRBV7-9	TRBJ2-6	CASSLLQGAGANVLTF	TGTGCCAGCAGCTTGTTACAGGGAGCCGGGGCCAACGTCCTGACTTTC
.	.	TRBV5-5	TRBJ1-1	CASSLAGPRGANTEAFF	TGTGCCAGCAGCTTGGCGGGCCCAAGAGGGGCAAACACTGAAGCTTTCTTT
TRBD1	.	TRBV15	TRBJ1-1	CATSRGTGGWTEAFF	TGTGCCACCAGCAGAGGAACAGGGGGTTGGACTGAAGCTTTCTTT
.	.	TRBV6-4	TRBJ2-2	CASSDSETGELFF	TGTGCCAGCAGTGACTCAGAAACCGGGGAGCTGTTTTTT
TRBD2	.	TRBV11-3	TRBJ2-3	CASSLDRGRGWDTQYF	TGTGCCAGCAGCTTAGACCGCGGGAGGGGCTGGGATACGCAGTATTTT
TRBD1	.	TRBV10-1	TRBJ2-5	CASSPGTGQQETQYF	TGCGCCAGCAGCCCTGGGACAGGGCAACAAGAGACCCAGTACTTC
.	.	TRBV4-1	TRBJ2-3	CASSRRLTSDDTDTQYF	TGCGCCAGCAGCCGGCGGCTCACTTCGGACGACACAGATACGCAGTATTTT
TRBD1	once	TRBV27	TRBJ2-5	CASSLRTGGLGQETQYF	TGTGCCAGCAGTTTAAGGACAGGGGGCTTGGGCCAAGAGACCCAGTACTTC
.	.	TRBV5-1	TRBJ2-1	CASSLGTGHNEQFF	TGCGCCAGCAGCTTGGGTACCGGACACAATGAGCAGTTCTTC
.	.	TRBV10-3	TRBJ2-1	CAISDARGSSYNEQFF	TGTGCCATCAGTGACGCACGGGGGTCCTCCTACAATGAGCAGTTCTTC